Listed below are T cell receptor beta chains from one sample, sequenced in a study of cytomegalovirus exposure and HLA in healthy donors. Sequenced by immunoSEQ multiplex PCR; TCRdb stores in-frame clones only, minus some. The data hold approximately 170,000 clones, with 84% observed a single time. The sample taken for sequencing was PBMCs. Receptor source: a man younger than 40 in good health and CMV-seropositive. Each CDR3 is given with its conserved first and last residue. Each record gives: CDR3 protein, CDR3 DNA, clone size, D gene, V gene, J gene. D genes are given only for firm matches. A row's size may be missing; if present it is once, few, many or a size class.

CASSSQENTEAFF	TGCGCCAGCAGCTCCCAGGAGAACACTGAAGCTTTCTTT	few	NA	TRBV5-1	TRBJ1-1
CASTWTGPSYEQYF	TGTGCCAGCACCTGGACAGGGCCGTCCTACGAGCAGTACTTC	once	TRBD1	TRBV5-6	TRBJ2-7
CASSRTLGNEKLFF	TGTGCCAGCAGCCGGACATTGGGAAATGAAAAACTGTTTTTT	NA	NA	TRBV7-9	TRBJ1-4
CASNPGGNEQFF	TGTGCCAGCAACCCGGGGGGAAATGAGCAGTTCTTC	NA	TRBD2	TRBV28	TRBJ2-1
CASEGSGGTEAFF	TGTGCCTCGGAGGGGTCGGGTGGGACTGAAGCTTTCTTT	NA	NA	TRBV30	TRBJ1-1
CASSSSRLARSTDTQYF	TGTGCCAGCAGCTCCTCCCGACTAGCGAGAAGCACAGATACGCAGTATTTT	NA	TRBD2	TRBV7-9	TRBJ2-3
CASSYVGGQPQHF	TGTGCCAGCAGTTACGTAGGGGGTCAGCCCCAGCATTTT	NA	NA	TRBV6-5	TRBJ1-5
CASRPGGGEKLFF	TGTGCCAGCAGGCCCGGAGGAGGGGAAAAACTGTTTTTT	NA	NA	TRBV7-9	TRBJ1-4
CSVPGEDTQYF	TGCAGCGTGCCCGGTGAGGATACGCAGTATTTT	NA	NA	TRBV29-1	TRBJ2-3
CAITPGGDSTDTQYF	TGTGCCATCACCCCGGGGGGGGATAGCACAGATACGCAGTATTTT	NA	TRBD2	TRBV10-3	TRBJ2-3
CASSRGTSGNEQFF	TGCGCCAGCAGCCGTGGGACTAGCGGGAATGAGCAGTTCTTC	NA	TRBD2	TRBV5-1	TRBJ2-1
CASPTPGQGLGQPQHF	TGTGCCAGCCCTACCCCGGGACAGGGTTTGGGGCAGCCCCAGCATTTT	once	TRBD1	TRBV11-1	TRBJ1-5
CASSYSTTGSQFF	TGTGCCAGCAGTTACTCGACTACAGGGTCGCAGTTCTTC	once	NA	TRBV6-5	TRBJ2-1
CASAGFSGNTIYF	TGTGCCTCCGCAGGGTTCTCTGGAAACACCATATATTTT	NA	NA	TRBV28	TRBJ1-3
CASSRGSTNTEAFF	TGTGCCAGCTCTCGGGGGAGTACGAACACTGAAGCTTTCTTT	many	NA	TRBV18	TRBJ1-1
CASSQEVLAGGSTYEQYF	TGCGCCAGCAGCCAAGAGGTCCTAGCGGGGGGTTCGACCTACGAGCAGTACTTC	once	TRBD2	TRBV4-3	TRBJ2-7
CASSPQGAKNTEAFF	TGTGCCAGCTCACCACAGGGGGCGAAGAACACTGAAGCTTTCTTT	NA	TRBD1	TRBV18	TRBJ1-1
CASHGQGKAYEQYF	TGTGCCAGCCACGGACAGGGGAAGGCCTACGAGCAGTACTTC	NA	TRBD1	TRBV28	TRBJ2-7
CASSQRTPYGYTF	TGTGCCAGCAGCCAAAGGACACCCTATGGCTACACCTTC	few	NA	TRBV13	TRBJ1-2
CASSLDRGSYEQYF	TGTGCCAGCAGTTTAGACAGGGGGTCCTACGAGCAGTACTTC	NA	TRBD1	TRBV5-6	TRBJ2-7
CASSLIGDTDTQYF	TGTGCCAGCAGCTTAATAGGGGACACAGATACGCAGTATTTT	NA	NA	TRBV5-4	TRBJ2-3
CASRQRRRQGFGGYTF	TGTGCCAGCAGGCAACGCCGGCGACAGGGGTTTGGGGGCTACACCTTC	NA	TRBD1	TRBV28	TRBJ1-2
CASSQVPGQYYEQYF	TGCGCCAGCAGCCAAGTGCCGGGACAGTACTACGAGCAGTACTTC	NA	TRBD1	TRBV4-1	TRBJ2-7
CASSLFDSGEQYF	TGTGCCAGCAGCTTGTTTGATTCGGGCGAGCAGTACTTC	NA	NA	TRBV5-4	TRBJ2-7
CASSTGRGRGNTIYF	TGTGCCAGCAGTACTGGGCGGGGGCGTGGAAACACCATATATTTT	NA	NA	TRBV6-5	TRBJ1-3
CATISLFGQAYEQYF	TGTGCCACCATCTCTTTATTTGGCCAAGCCTACGAGCAGTACTTC	NA	NA	TRBV19	TRBJ2-7
CASISTDYNEQFF	TGTGCCAGCATTTCGACAGACTACAATGAGCAGTTCTTC	NA	NA	TRBV28	TRBJ2-1
CASSVGASVGNEQFF	TGTGCCAGCAGCGTAGGGGCTAGCGTGGGGAATGAGCAGTTCTTC	NA	NA	TRBV9	TRBJ2-1
CASSLSWVGRGPRGLQYF	TGTGCCAGCAGCTTGAGTTGGGTGGGCAGGGGGCCCCGGGGTCTGCAGTATTTT	once	TRBD1	TRBV5-8	TRBJ2-3
CASSTQGGAFSYEQYF	TGCGCCAGCAGCACTCAAGGGGGGGCTTTCTCCTACGAGCAGTACTTC	NA	NA	TRBV5-1	TRBJ2-7
CASSQEGRGTDYEQYF	TGCGCCAGCAGCCAAGAGGGAAGGGGTACGGACTACGAGCAGTACTTC	once	NA	TRBV4-3	TRBJ2-7
CASSAGRGESTDTQYF	TGTGCCAGCAGCGCAGGACGGGGGGAGAGCACAGATACGCAGTATTTT	NA	TRBD2	TRBV6-4	TRBJ2-3
CSALITGRNQYF	TGCAGCGCCCTCATAACAGGCCGTAACCAGTACTTC	NA	NA	TRBV29-1	TRBJ2-5
CASSYGASGGTDTQYF	TGTGCCAGCAGTTATGGGGCTAGCGGGGGAACAGATACGCAGTATTTT	once	TRBD2	TRBV6-6	TRBJ2-3
CASSLYLDRRSQETQYF	TGTGCCAGCAGCTTGTACCTGGACAGGCGTAGCCAAGAGACCCAGTACTTC	NA	TRBD1	TRBV5-6	TRBJ2-5
CASSREHHQETQYF	TGTGCCAGCAGCCGAGAGCACCACCAAGAGACCCAGTACTTC	NA	NA	TRBV5-4	TRBJ2-5
CASSLAVAETQYF	TGTGCCAGCAGCTTGGCGGTGGCAGAGACCCAGTACTTC	NA	NA	TRBV7-3	TRBJ2-5
CASRPGALNTEAFF	TGCGCCAGCCGGCCCGGAGCCCTGAACACTGAAGCTTTCTTT	NA	NA	TRBV5-1	TRBJ1-1
CASSGGTSTPIEQYF	TGTGCCAGCAGTGGTGGGACTTCAACTCCTATCGAGCAGTACTTC	NA	NA	TRBV6-1	TRBJ2-7
CASSQDRYYEQYF	TGTGCCAGCAGTCAGGACAGGTATTACGAGCAGTACTTC	NA	TRBD1	TRBV6-5	TRBJ2-7
CASSSQGAGEQYF	TGTGCCAGCAGCTCACAGGGGGCAGGCGAGCAGTACTTC	few	TRBD1	TRBV7-3	TRBJ2-7
CASSGSGETQYF	TGCGCCAGCAGTGGGAGCGGGGAGACCCAGTACTTC	NA	NA	TRBV5-1	TRBJ2-5
CATSREGQGVQETQYF	TGTGCCACCAGCAGAGAAGGGCAGGGGGTCCAAGAGACCCAGTACTTC	NA	TRBD1	TRBV15	TRBJ2-5
CAWSDRPLQETQYF	TGTGCCTGGAGTGACAGGCCTCTCCAAGAGACCCAGTACTTC	NA	NA	TRBV30	TRBJ2-5
CASSLLQDFNTEAFF	TGCGCCAGCAGCTTGTTGCAAGACTTTAACACTGAAGCTTTCTTT	NA	NA	TRBV5-1	TRBJ1-1
CASSLAGGAAHQPQHF	TGTGCCAGCAGCTTAGCTGGGGGGGCGGCACACCAGCCCCAGCATTTT	NA	NA	TRBV7-8	TRBJ1-5
CASSLNGGPSTDTQYF	TGTGCCAGCAGCTTAAACGGGGGGCCGAGCACAGATACGCAGTATTTT	NA	NA	TRBV7-3	TRBJ2-3
CASSTKHGSPNIQYF	TGTGCCAGCAGTACTAAACACGGGAGTCCAAACATTCAGTACTTC	NA	NA	TRBV13	TRBJ2-4
CASRKTGTGAVGELFF	TGTGCCAGCAGGAAAACCGGGACAGGGGCGGTCGGGGAGCTGTTTTTT	NA	TRBD1	TRBV7-9	TRBJ2-2
CASSENRGLAETQYF	TGTGCCAGCAGTGAGAACAGGGGGCTTGCGGAGACCCAGTACTTC	NA	TRBD1	TRBV2	TRBJ2-5
CASSLGLAGNRYEQYF	TGTGCCAGCAGCTTAGGACTAGCGGGGAATCGCTACGAGCAGTACTTC	NA	TRBD2	TRBV11-1	TRBJ2-7
CASSVQAVNTGELFF	TGTGCCAGCAGTGTTCAAGCGGTGAACACCGGGGAGCTGTTTTTT	NA	NA	TRBV2	TRBJ2-2
CASSSTSYNEQFF	TGCGCCAGCAGCTCGACATCCTACAATGAGCAGTTCTTC	NA	NA	TRBV5-1	TRBJ2-1
CASSPLAGGGNIQYF	TGTGCCAGCAGCCCCCTGGCGGGGGGCGGAAACATTCAGTACTTC	NA	TRBD2	TRBV7-2	TRBJ2-4
CAISLTGAAYEQYF	TGTGCCATCAGCCTGACAGGGGCGGCCTACGAGCAGTACTTC	NA	TRBD1	TRBV10-3	TRBJ2-7